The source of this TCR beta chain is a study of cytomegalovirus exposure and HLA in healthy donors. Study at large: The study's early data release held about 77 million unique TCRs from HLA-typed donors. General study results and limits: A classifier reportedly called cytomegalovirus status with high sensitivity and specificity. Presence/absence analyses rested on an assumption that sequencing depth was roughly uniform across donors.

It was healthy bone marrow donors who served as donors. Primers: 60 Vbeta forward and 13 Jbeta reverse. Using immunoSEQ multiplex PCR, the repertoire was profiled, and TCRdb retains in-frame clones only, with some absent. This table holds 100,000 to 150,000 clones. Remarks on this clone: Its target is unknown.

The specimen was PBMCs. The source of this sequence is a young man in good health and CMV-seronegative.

The CDR3 sequence: CASSLTVGGNTEAFF. The DNA of the CDR3 is TGTGCCAGCAGCTTAACGGTGGGGGGGAACACTGAAGCTTTCTTT. This chain uses TRBV7-6 with TRBJ1-1; possibly TRBD1 for D (5 bases). V was clipped by 2 bases and J by 1 base, with 11 bases between them. The CDR3 runs to 15 residues. Per the germline V gene, CDR1 is SGHVS and CDR2 is FNYEAQ.